This TCR beta chain is from a study of shared clonotypes between healthy human individuals. Study in general: Two women and a few men aged 18 to 49 made up the donors. A donor's plate count was three for CD4 naive and three for CD4 memory; CD8 naive had two and CD8 memory one. Study-wide findings and caveats: The sampled material consisted only of blood, and tissue repertoires are likely to differ.

Turning to this clone: The antigen remains unidentified.

The assay was immunoSEQ multiplex PCR, and TCRdb's table has in-frame clones only and misses some. Of 85,000 to 100,000 clones listed, roughly three quarters are singletons. CCR7-negative CD45RA+ TemRA cells were pooled with CD45RO+ cells for CD8 memory. Trimming removed 1 base from V and 5 bases from J; junction bases left unmatched: 9. The CDR3 has 16 amino acids. Looked up from germline, CDR1 is SGHRS and CDR2 is YFSETQ. The chain carries TRBV5-1 and TRBJ2-1, with TRBD1 matching over 7 bases. This TCR was recovered from a man aged 25 to 40 in good health. Specimen: memory CD8+ T cells sorted from blood. Subset given: CD45RO+ cells pooled with CCR7-negative TemRA cells. In DNA, the CDR3 is TGCGCCAGCAGCTTGTCGACAGGGCTACTCCACAATGAGCAGTTCTTC. Protein product: CASSLSTGLLHNEQFF.